The entry that follows covers one TCR beta chain sequence. Its specificity is not known. CDR3 size: 15 residues. Unmatched junction bases numbered 7, after V lost 3 bases and J lost 6 bases. Germline V gene lookup returns CDR1 SGDLS and CDR2 YYNGEE. The data derive from a study of shared clonotypes between healthy human individuals. General study points: Depth of sequencing was expected to influence donor clonotype sharing.

Clones were read by immunoSEQ multiplex PCR, and TCRdb kept only the in-frame ones, dropping some. The repertoire holds about half a million clones, with around 79% as singletons. Specimen: PBMCs. The clonotype was recovered from a woman aged 40 to 55 in good health. Some clones in this sample may be carry-over from other donors' samples. The rearrangement joins TRBV9 to TRBJ2-3; 10 nucleotides match TRBD1. The CDR3 nucleotides read TGTGCCAGCAGCGGCCGGGACAGGGGCATTGATACGCAGTATTTT. Encoded protein: CASSGRDRGIDTQYF.